This entry is about one T cell receptor (beta chain). In the same sample, other DNA sequences code for this CDR3. In the source study's methods: The authors estimated nucleated cell counts from reference gene primer amplification. Sequencing used immunoSEQ multiplex PCR; TCRdb keeps in-frame clones, though not all of them. The V and J calls and clone size are taken from that table; D and trimming were inferred from the DNA. Counted here are 250,000 to 350,000 clones, approximately 90% occurring once; the ten biggest clones make up around 12%. Between the trimmed V and J ends, which lost 2 bases and 1 base, there was a span of 8 bases. In germline, CDR1 is LGHDT, CDR2 YNNKEL (reference sequence). This CDR3 is 14 amino acids long. The source of the sample is a study of blood T cell repertoires in COVID-19. Study-level background: Samples taken during acute and convalescent COVID-19 were collected in the United States, Italy and Spain. T cells, B-cell-depleted T cells, or PBMCs supplied cDNA or gDNA.

The clonotype was recovered from a woman aged 55-70 years with acute or convalescent COVID-19. The chain is built from TRBV3-1 (or the pseudogene TRBV3-2) and TRBJ1-1; D is possibly TRBD1 (5 bases). The sequenced sample consisted of peripheral blood. Here the CDR3 reads CASSQPQGNTEAFF. The CDR3, as DNA: TGTGCCAGCAGCCAACCGCAGGGGAACACTGAAGCTTTCTTT.